Presented here are 13 T cell receptor beta chains from one specimen sequenced in a study of CXCR3-negative and CXCR3-positive naive CD8 T cells. The TRB libraries of cDNA were built by UMI-labeled 5' RACE. Reanalyzing the 5' RACE reads, TCRdb keeps one entry per CDR3 protein, without DNA. This repertoire includes about 38,000 distinct CDR3 sequences. Sequencing was carried out using memory CD8+ T cells from blood. All receptors come from a human donor in good health. Some clones in this sample may be carry-over from other donors' samples.

This chain uses TRBV6-5 with TRBJ2-3; TCRdb's assignment of TRBD2 cannot be checked, as there is no DNA. This CDR3 contains 16 residues. In germline, CDR1 is MNHEY, CDR2 SVGAGI. CDR3 region: CASSYSGTSGGDTQYF.

The chain is built from TRBV29-1 and TRBJ2-2; TCRdb picks TRBD1, but there is no DNA to check that call. The germline gives CDR1 SQVTM, CDR2 ANQGSEA. The length of the CDR3 is 14 residues. The CDR3 protein is CSAQGARGTGELFF.

The rearrangement links TRBV5-1 to TRBJ2-7; the D call from TCRdb, TRBD1, cannot be confirmed without DNA. This CDR3 is built from 16 residues. From germline, CDR1 is SGHRS and CDR2 YFSETQ. The CDR3 loop reads CASSFPIRDSSYEQYF.

The chain joins TRBV12-3 or TRBV12-4 to TRBJ2-2; TCRdb picks TRBD2, but there is no DNA to check that call. The CDR3 is 15 amino acids. The CDR3 reads CASRHRDYLTRELFF.

The V call is TRBV20-1, the J call TRBJ2-3; TCRdb reports TRBD1, a call that lacks DNA to check it against. The CDR3 sequence is 19 residues long. The germline V gene has CDR1 DFQATT and CDR2 SNEGSKA (reference sequence). This CDR3 reads CSARAFEGRDRVFTDTQYF.

The chain carries TRBV28 and TRBJ1-5; the D call of TRBD1 rests on TCRdb alone, since no DNA is present to check it. The CDR3 length is 14 residues. The germline V gene has CDR1 MDHEN and CDR2 SYDVKM. CDR3 protein: CASTADRGDQPQHF.

The CDR3 region is CASGGATTGYTF. The V and J genes are TRBV4-3 and TRBJ1-2; TCRdb names TRBD1, which stays unverified in the absence of DNA. The CDR3 totals 12 residues. Per the germline V gene, CDR1 is LGHNA and CDR2 is YSLEER.

The rearrangement links TRBV4-3 to TRBJ2-6. The length of the CDR3 is 16 residues. From germline, CDR1 is LGHNA and CDR2 YSLEER. The CDR3 reads CASSQDFSAGANVLTF.

V is TRBV15 and J is TRBJ1-1. The CDR3 spans 15 residues. Germline V lookup: CDR1 LNHNV, CDR2 YYDKDF (reference sequence). The CDR3 reads CATSRDRVGWGEAFF. Variable domain in full (rest from reference TRBV15 and TRBJ1-1): DAMVIQNPRYQVTQFGKPVTLSCSQTLNHNVMYWYQQKSSQAPKLLFHYYDKDFNNEADTPDNFQSRRPNTSFCFLDIRSPGLGDTAMYLCATSRDRVGWGEAFFGQGTRLTVV.

The rearrangement joins TRBV5-1 to TRBJ2-7. CDR3 size: 12 residues. Germline V lookup: CDR1 SGHRS, CDR2 YFSETQ. The CDR3 sequence is CASRAGAYEQYF.

The CDR3 reads CASSLLGQGISYNEQFF. V gene TRBV12-3 or TRBV12-4 combines with J gene TRBJ2-1; TCRdb proposes TRBD1, but this gene call is untestable without DNA. There are 17 residues in the CDR3.

This sequence joins TRBV6-5 and TRBJ2-1; TCRdb proposes TRBD2, but this gene call is untestable without DNA. The CDR3 sequence is 16 residues long. Per the germline V gene, CDR1 is MNHEY and CDR2 is SVGAGI. The CDR3 sequence: CASRVAYQPLNNEQFF.

Measured by frequency, this clonotype is medium-sized. This rearrangement joins TRBV25-1 to TRBJ1-1. CDR1 and CDR2 from the germline V gene are MGHDK and SYGVNS. The CDR3 loop spans 12 amino acids. The CDR3 sequence: CASSTGSTEAFF.